This T cell receptor beta chain was found in a study of blood T cells in healthy people across ages. Study outcomes and limitations: The study could not conclusively compare naive and antigen-experienced cells, given its unsorted PBMCs.

This CDR3 region has 16 residues. V was shortened by 2 bases and J by 7 bases, with 17 bases between the two germline ends. Germline V gene data show CDR1 as SEHNR and CDR2 as FQNEAQ (reference sequence). A note on this clonotype: Its cognate antigen is unknown.

Next came a second PCR, run for about 6 to 11 cycles, which used a sample-barcoded 5' primer along with a J-beta primer mix. MiXCR, applied by TCRdb to the 5' RACE reads, yields one record per CDR3 protein. The table has around 800,000 distinct CDR3 sequences, about 55% seen once; the top ten hold under 50%. The specimen sequenced was blood. The V and J genes are TRBV7-9 and TRBJ1-4, with TRBD1 as a possible D gene (5 bases). The TCR sequence derives from a man at least 80 years old in good health. CDR3 region: CASSLMVGTGGEKLFF. The CDR3 nucleotides are TGTGCCAGCAGCTTAATGGTTGGGACTGGCGGTGAAAAACTGTTTTTT.